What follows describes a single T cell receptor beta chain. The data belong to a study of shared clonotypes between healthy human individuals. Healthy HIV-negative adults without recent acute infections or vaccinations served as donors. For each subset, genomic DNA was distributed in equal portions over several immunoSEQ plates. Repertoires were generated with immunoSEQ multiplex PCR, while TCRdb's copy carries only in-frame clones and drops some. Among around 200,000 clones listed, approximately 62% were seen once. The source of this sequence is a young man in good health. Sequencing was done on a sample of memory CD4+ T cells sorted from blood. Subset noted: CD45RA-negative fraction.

For the CDR3, the DNA is TGTGCCAGCAGCTTAGGACAGGGGCGATCCACAGATACGCAGTATTTT. It is translated as CASSLGQGRSTDTQYF. This chain connects TRBV7-9 to TRBJ2-3, with 8 positions matching TRBD1. Germline V gene data show CDR1 as SEHNR and CDR2 as FQNEAQ (reference sequence). Losses at the gene ends were 1 base for V and 2 bases for J; bases not matched to a gene: 5. The CDR3 length is 16 residues. Variable domain in full (rest from reference TRBV7-9 and TRBJ2-3): DTGVSQNPRHKITKRGQNVTFRCDPISEHNRLYWYRQTLGQGPEFLTYFQNEAQLEKSRLLSDRFSAERPKGSFSTLEIQRTEQGDSAMYLCASSLGQGRSTDTQYFGPGTRLTVL.